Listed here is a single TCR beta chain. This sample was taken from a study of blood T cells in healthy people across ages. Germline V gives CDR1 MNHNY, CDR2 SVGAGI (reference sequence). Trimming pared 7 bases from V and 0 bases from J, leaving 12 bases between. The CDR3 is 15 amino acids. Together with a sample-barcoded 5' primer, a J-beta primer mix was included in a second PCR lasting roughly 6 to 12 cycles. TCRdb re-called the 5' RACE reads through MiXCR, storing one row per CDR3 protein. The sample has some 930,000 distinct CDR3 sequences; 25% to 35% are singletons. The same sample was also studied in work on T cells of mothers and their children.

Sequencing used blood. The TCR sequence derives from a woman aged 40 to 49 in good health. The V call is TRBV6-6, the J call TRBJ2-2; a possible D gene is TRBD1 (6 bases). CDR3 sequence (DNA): TGTGCCAGCACTCCCAGGACAGCGAACACCGGGGAGCTGTTTTTT. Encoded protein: CASTPRTANTGELFF.